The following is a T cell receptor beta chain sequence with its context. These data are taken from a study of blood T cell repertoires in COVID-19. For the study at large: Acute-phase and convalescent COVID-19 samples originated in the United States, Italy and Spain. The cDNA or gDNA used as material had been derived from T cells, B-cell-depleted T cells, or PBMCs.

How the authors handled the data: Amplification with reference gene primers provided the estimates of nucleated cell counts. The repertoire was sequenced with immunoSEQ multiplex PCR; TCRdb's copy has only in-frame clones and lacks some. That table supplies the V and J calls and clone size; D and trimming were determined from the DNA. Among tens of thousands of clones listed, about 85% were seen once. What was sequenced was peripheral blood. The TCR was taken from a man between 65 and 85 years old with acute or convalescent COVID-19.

CDR3 loop: CASLQGEEQFF. For the CDR3, the DNA is TGTGCCAGCTTACAGGGTGAGGAGCAGTTCTTC. The V gene is TRBV2, the J gene TRBJ2-1; possibly TRBD1 for D (6 bases). Germline loops: CDR1 SNHLY, CDR2 FYNNEI. The CDR3 has 11 residues. Trimming cost V 8 bases and J 10 bases, with 12 bases left between them.